Following are 32 T cell receptor beta chains from one sample sequenced in a study of control samples from healthy donors and cancer patients. Assay: immunoSEQ multiplex PCR; the TCRdb copy retains only in-frame clones and omits some. This table has 150,000 to 200,000 clones, more than 90% appearing once. Sequencing was carried out using blood. The receptors originated from a woman aged 35 to 49 in good health.

This chain connects TRBV6-5 to TRBJ1-2; D remains unclear. The CDR3 has 16 amino acids. V was pared by 0 bases and J by 0 bases, with 11 bases between. CDR1 is MNHEY and CDR2 is SVGAGI in the germline V gene. CDR3 nucleotide sequence: TGTGCCAGCAGTTACTCGTTGGTCACAGCTAACTATGGCTACACCTTC. Amino acid sequence: CASSYSLVTANYGYTF.

The chain has TRBV6-5 and TRBJ1-2; a weak D match, TRBD1 (5 bases). From germline, CDR1 is MNHEY and CDR2 SVGAGI. Trimming removed 6 bases at V and 2 bases at J, with 10 bases between. This CDR3 is 13 amino acids long. CDR3 residues: CASRPAGNYGYTF. The CDR3 DNA is TGTGCCAGCAGGCCGGCAGGGAACTATGGCTACACCTTC.

This clone was seen only once. The chain couples TRBV19 to TRBJ1-6; 7 bases map to TRBD1. The V gene's germline CDR1 is LNHDA and CDR2 SQIVND (reference sequence). The CDR3 runs 14 residues. V lost 8 bases to trimming and J lost 5 bases; unmatched junction nucleotides: 6. CDR3 bases: TGTGCCAGTGGCCCGACAGGGAATAATTCACCCCTCCACTTT. Protein: CASGPTGNNSPLHF.

This chain connects TRBV7-9 to TRBJ1-4; 9 bases match TRBD1. Germline CDR1 is SEHNR and CDR2 is FQNEAQ (reference sequence). CDR3 length: 15 amino acids. V shed 5 bases and J 8 bases; nucleotides not matched to a gene: 9. The CDR3 DNA reads TGTGCCAGCAGCGTAACGACAGGGGGACAGGAAAAACTGTTTTTT. Protein product: CASSVTTGGQEKLFF.

This clone is a singleton in its sample. The sample holds other DNA sequences that translate to the same CDR3. The CDR3 DNA is TGTGCCAGCTCGGGCCAAGAGACCCAGTACTTC. It translates to CASSGQETQYF. The chain has TRBV18 and TRBJ2-5; D not certain. The CDR3 loop spans 11 amino acids. Deletions cut 6 bases from V and 1 base from J, with 3 bases between. Germline CDR1 KGHSH, CDR2 LQKENI.

The chain couples TRBV5-4 to TRBJ1-2; 8 bases line up with TRBD1. The CDR3 contains 13 residues. The junction had 5 bases not matched to a gene; V was cut back by 5 bases and J by 5 bases. From germline, CDR1 is SGHNT and CDR2 YYREEE (reference sequence). The CDR3 DNA reads TGTGCCAGCAGTATAAACAGGGGGTATGGCTACACCTTC. Translated, it gives CASSINRGYGYTF.

V gene TRBV5-1 combines with J gene TRBJ1-5; TRBD1 might be the D (6 bases). Germline loops: CDR1 SGHRS, CDR2 YFSETQ. V lost 0 bases and J lost 6, with 10 bases in between. The CDR3 runs 14 residues. The CDR3 DNA reads as TGCGCCAGCAGCTTGGACGGGGGCTCTCAGCCCCAGCATTTT. Amino acid sequence: CASSLDGGSQPQHF. Supplemented by reference TRBV5-1 and TRBJ1-5, the full variable domain reads KAGVTQTPRYLIKTRGQQVTLSCSPISGHRSVSWYQQTPGQGLQFLFEYFSETQRNKGNFPGRFSGRQFSNSRSEMNVSTLELGDSALYLCASSLDGGSQPQHFGDGTRLSIL.

This clone was found once. V and J are TRBV20-1 and TRBJ1-4; D is uncertain. The CDR3 runs 11 residues. V was pared by 6 bases and J by 8 bases, with 10 bases between. From germline, CDR1 is DFQATT and CDR2 SNEGSKA (reference sequence). Here the CDR3 reads CSAGRGEKLFF. CDR3 DNA sequence: TGCAGTGCCGGACGAGGGGAAAAACTGTTTTTT.

This rearrangement joins TRBV7-2 to TRBJ1-1; a weak D match, TRBD1 (6 bases). The ends were cut back, 4 bases at V and 0 bases at J, with 12 bases in the middle. This CDR3 region has 15 residues. From germline, CDR1 is SGHTA and CDR2 FQGNSA. CDR3 in DNA: TGTGCCAGCAGCTGGAAGGGGGGCGTGAACACTGAAGCTTTCTTT. The encoded protein is CASSWKGGVNTEAFF. Full variable domain (remainder filled in from reference TRBV7-2 and TRBJ1-1): GAGVSQSPSNKVTEKGKDVELRCDPISGHTALYWYRQSLGQGLEFLIYFQGNSAPDKSGLPSDRFSAERTGGSVSTLTIQRTQQEDSAVYLCASSWKGGVNTEAFFGQGTRLTVV.

V is TRBV3-1 (or the pseudogene TRBV3-2) and J is TRBJ2-5, with TRBD2 matching 12 bases. With 6 bases clipped from V and 2 bases from J, the junction kept 4 bases outside the gene matches. The CDR3 spans 15 residues. Germline CDR1 and CDR2: LGHDT and YNNKEL (reference sequence). The CDR3 loop is CASRIGTSGQETQYF. CDR3 bases: TGTGCCAGCAGGATCGGGACTAGCGGGCAAGAGACCCAGTACTTC.

The rearrangement uses TRBV7-2 and TRBJ1-1; possible D gene TRBD1, 5 bases. Germline V lookup: CDR1 SGHTA, CDR2 FQGNSA. CDR3 size: 14 residues. Trimming took off 3 bases at V and 4 bases at J, with 12 bases between the two ends. The CDR3: CASSFQGGGTEAFF. CDR3 DNA sequence: TGTGCCAGCAGCTTTCAGGGTGGGGGCACTGAAGCTTTCTTT.

J is TRBJ2-5 and V is TRBV3-1 (or the pseudogene TRBV3-2), with D possibly called TRBD1 or TRBD2 (5 bases each). V lost 6 bases and J lost 0, with 11 bases in between. Per the germline V gene, CDR1 is LGHDT and CDR2 is YNNKEL (reference sequence). The CDR3 length is 14 residues. CDR3: CASSHLGDQETQYF. CDR3 sequence (DNA): TGTGCCAGCAGTCATTTGGGGGACCAAGAGACCCAGTACTTC.

The genes are TRBV4-1 and TRBJ1-3, with a possible D match to TRBD1 (5 bases). The V gene's germline CDR1 is MGHRA and CDR2 YSYEKL. The CDR3 spans 16 residues. The V end was cut by 1 base, the J end by 0 bases, with 10 bases between. CDR3 sequence: CASSQGGWHSGNTIYF. The CDR3 DNA reads as TGCGCCAGCAGCCAAGGGGGCTGGCACTCTGGAAACACCATATATTTT.

This chain joins TRBV3-1 (or the pseudogene TRBV3-2) and TRBJ1-3; D may be TRBD1 (6 bases). The V end was cut by 0 bases, the J end by 4 bases, with 10 bases between. This CDR3 is built from 15 residues. From germline, CDR1 is LGHDT and CDR2 YNNKEL (reference sequence). This CDR3 is CASSQDGGSGNTIYF. The CDR3 DNA reads as TGTGCCAGCAGCCAAGATGGGGGCTCGGGAAACACCATATATTTT.

This clone turned up a few times. This chain joins TRBV28 and TRBJ2-3, with D perhaps matching TRBD2 (6 bases). The germline V gene has CDR1 MDHEN and CDR2 SYDVKM. V was clipped by 5 bases and J by 2 bases, with 26 bases between them. The CDR3 loop spans 19 amino acids. Here the CDR3 DNA reads TGTGCCAGCAGTCTACCCACAGACGGAACTAGCCGTTACACAGATACGCAGTATTTT. This codes for CASSLPTDGTSRYTDTQYF. Variable domain in full (rest from reference TRBV28 and TRBJ2-3): DVKVTQSSRYLVKRTGEKVFLECVQDMDHENMFWYRQDPGLGLRLIYFSYDVKMKEKGDIPEGYSVSREKKERFSLILESASTNQTSMYLCASSLPTDGTSRYTDTQYFGPGTRLTVL.

This sequence joins TRBV6-5 and TRBJ2-7; 7 positions match TRBD2. V gave up 7 bases and J gave up 4 bases; unmatched junction bases: 13. Germline CDR1 reads MNHEY; CDR2 reads SVGAGI. The CDR3 consists of 15 residues. This chain's CDR3 is CASIPRARGTYEQYF. For the CDR3, the DNA is TGTGCCAGCATCCCCAGAGCGCGGGGGACGTACGAGCAGTACTTC.

In this sample, this clone turned up once. The chain carries TRBV5-1 and TRBJ1-1, with D tentatively TRBD1 (5 bases). The V gene's germline CDR1 is SGHRS and CDR2 YFSETQ. V was shortened by 2 bases and J by 7 bases, with 18 bases between the two germline ends. This CDR3 spans 15 amino acids. Here the CDR3 reads CASSFLGEWVHEAFF. CDR3 DNA sequence: TGCGCCAGCAGCTTCCTGGGGGAATGGGTACATGAAGCTTTCTTT.

V and J are TRBV5-6 and TRBJ2-5; D remains ambiguous. This CDR3 has 11 residues. V lost 4 bases, J lost 7 bases, and 8 bases lay in between. The germline gives CDR1 SGHDT, CDR2 YYEEEE. In nucleotides, the CDR3 is TGTGCCAGCAGCAATTTAGGGACCCAGTACTTC. It yields the protein CASSNLGTQYF.

The J gene is TRBJ2-3, the V gene TRBV6-5; D remains unclear. Trimming removed 4 bases at V and 4 bases at J, with 12 bases between. CDR3 length: 14 residues. The V gene's germline CDR1 is MNHEY and CDR2 SVGAGI. CDR3 sequence reads: CASSSAPLADTQYF. The CDR3 DNA reads TGTGCCAGCAGTTCCGCGCCGTTGGCAGATACGCAGTATTTT.

V and J are TRBV13 and TRBJ2-3, with 8 bases lining up with TRBD2. The junction had 15 bases not matched to a gene; V was cut back by 5 bases and J by 5 bases. The CDR3 covers 17 residues. CDR1 and CDR2 from the germline V gene are PRHDT and FYEKMQ (reference sequence). This chain's CDR3 is CASSAPSTIAGLDTQYF. As DNA, the CDR3 is TGTGCCAGCAGCGCCCCGTCGACTATAGCGGGGCTAGATACGCAGTATTTT.

This clone was recorded a few times. The same CDR3 also results from other DNA sequences found in this sample. The gene calls are TRBV28 and TRBJ1-2; 9 bases fit TRBD1. CDR1 and CDR2 (germline): MDHEN, SYDVKM. With 2 bases clipped from V and 6 bases from J, the junction kept 1 base outside the gene matches. This CDR3 region has 13 residues. In DNA form, the CDR3 reads TGTGCCAGCAGTTTAGGGACAGGGAATGGCTACACCTTC. Residues: CASSLGTGNGYTF.

There are a few counts of this clone. The chain carries TRBV5-1 and TRBJ1-2; the D gene is possibly TRBD1 (6 bases). Germline assignment: CDR1 SGHRS and CDR2 YFSETQ. The CDR3 has 14 amino acids. Trimming pared 1 base from V and 3 bases from J, leaving 10 bases between. CDR3 loop: CASSLPRQDYGYTF. CDR3 bases: TGCGCCAGCAGCTTGCCGAGACAGGACTATGGCTACACCTTC.

This chain uses TRBV3-1 (or the pseudogene TRBV3-2) with TRBJ2-2, with TRBD2 as a possible D gene (6 bases). The CDR3 is 14 amino acids. Trimming removed 1 base at V and 6 bases at J, with 9 bases between. Per germline, CDR1 LGHDT and CDR2 YNNKEL (reference sequence). In nucleotides, the CDR3 is TGTGCCAGCAGCCAAGGAGGGGAGGCCGGGGAGCTGTTTTTT. This gives the protein CASSQGGEAGELFF.

The V call is TRBV15, the J call TRBJ2-5, with D uncertain. V lost 0 bases and J 1 base, leaving 3 bases between the germline ends. The CDR3 is 13 residues long. The germline V gene encodes CDR1 LNHNV and CDR2 YYDKDF (reference sequence). CDR3 region: CATSRDRQETQYF. The CDR3 DNA sequence: TGTGCCACCAGCAGAGATCGCCAAGAGACCCAGTACTTC.

The genes are TRBV14 and TRBJ2-1; D unclear. Germline V gives CDR1 SGHDN, CDR2 FVKESK. This CDR3 comprises 15 residues. Between the trimmed V and J ends, which lost 1 base and 0 bases, there was a span of 7 bases. CDR3 nucleotides: TGTGCCAGCAGCCAAGGGCCCAGCTCCTACAATGAGCAGTTCTTC. This encodes CASSQGPSSYNEQFF.

V usage is TRBV10-2 and J usage is TRBJ1-5; 7 bases agree with TRBD1. This CDR3 is 15 amino acids long. Germline CDR1 WSHSY, CDR2 SAAADI. The ends lost 6 bases at V and 5 bases at J; junction bases unmatched: 10. The CDR3 sequence: CASRGTEGGHQPQHF. Here the CDR3 DNA reads TGCGCCAGCAGAGGGACAGAAGGAGGTCATCAGCCCCAGCATTTT.

This chain joins TRBV13 and TRBJ2-4; D remains unclear. There are 14 residues in the CDR3. Germline V gives CDR1 PRHDT, CDR2 FYEKMQ (reference sequence). The V and J ends lost 5 bases and 0 bases respectively, with 8 bases between them. CDR3 nucleotides: TGTGCCAGCAGCCCGTCCCTAGCCAAAAACATTCAGTACTTC. Translation gives CASSPSLAKNIQYF.

The chain has TRBV3-1 (or the pseudogene TRBV3-2) and TRBJ1-5, with D tentatively TRBD1 (5 bases). Trimming removed 1 base at V and 4 bases at J, with 11 bases between. The CDR3 extends over 15 amino acids. Germline lookup yields CDR1 LGHDT and CDR2 YNNKEL (reference sequence). Here the CDR3 reads CASSQGGQGNQPQHF. CDR3 DNA sequence: TGTGCCAGCAGCCAAGGCGGGCAGGGAAATCAGCCCCAGCATTTT.

This chain joins TRBV2 and TRBJ2-5; D not resolved. CDR1 SNHLY and CDR2 FYNNEI come from the germline V gene. This CDR3 comprises 11 residues. CDR3 DNA: TGTGCGCTTGGACGTCCAGAGACCCAGTACTTC. It yields the protein CALGRPETQYF.

The rearrangement joins TRBV7-3 to TRBJ2-5, with unresolved D. Germline CDR1 SGHTA, CDR2 FQGTGA. This CDR3 contains 13 residues. Trimming removed 1 base at V and 5 bases at J, with 8 bases between. CDR3 nucleotide sequence: TGTGCCAGCAGCTTAAGACTTGGCGAGACCCAGTACTTC. The encoded protein is CASSLRLGETQYF.

The chain combines TRBV4-2 with TRBJ2-7, with D perhaps assigned TRBD1 or TRBD2 (6 bases each). The CDR3 runs to 19 residues. Germline CDR1 LGHNA, CDR2 YNFKEQ. Trimming stripped 0 bases from V and 1 base from J, with 22 bases between. CDR3 loop: CASSQDRSPSGASSYEQYF. The CDR3 coding sequence is TGTGCCAGCAGCCAAGATCGGTCTCCCTCGGGGGCCTCATCCTACGAGCAGTACTTC.

The V gene is TRBV29-1, the J gene TRBJ1-1, with TRBD1 as a possible D gene (5 bases). The germline gives CDR1 SQVTM, CDR2 ANQGSEA. The CDR3 runs 13 residues. The germline V and J ends were trimmed by 3 bases and 1 base, with 9 bases remaining between them. CDR3 DNA sequence: TGCAGCGTTGAGCCTACAGGGAACACTGAAGCTTTCTTT. This translates into CSVEPTGNTEAFF.